Many counts were recorded for the clone carrying this T cell receptor beta chain. This CDR3 comprises 11 residues. Germline V gene lookup returns CDR1 MNHNS and CDR2 SASEGT. V lost 4 bases, J lost 4 bases, and 1 base lay in between. This sample was taken from a study of T cells in Graves' hyperthyroidism and ophthalmopathy. As for the study in general: Initial diagnosis, before any treatment, was when peripheral blood was collected.

Amplification targeted TCR beta CDR3 regions from RNA transcripts. First-round RT-PCR targeting the TCR CDR3 was performed with the HTBI primer set. One entry per CDR3 protein results from TCRdb running MiXCR on the multiplex PCR reads. The sample yields under 450,000 distinct CDR3 sequences, about a sixth seen once. A roughly 10 ml volume of fresh peripheral blood provided the PBMCs. This TCR was recovered from a woman aged 18-35 years with Graves' hyperthyroidism. The genes are TRBV6-1 and TRBJ2-2; D not resolved. Sequenced sample: blood. The CDR3 loop reads CASSATGELFF. The CDR3 DNA is TGTGCCAGCAGTGCCACCGGGGAGCTGTTTTTT.